This T cell receptor (beta chain) derives from a study of neurological immune-mediated disorders. General study results and limits: There were no CDR3 amino acid sequences shared by expanded clones across subjects, a result suggesting private repertoires in all groups. Among 34 multiple sclerosis patients, 18 had repertoires that phylogenetic grouping placed in one related-CDR3 cluster, a possible signature.

CDR3 length equals 15 residues. Trimming pared 3 bases from V and 3 bases from J, leaving 15 bases between. Looked up from germline, CDR1 is SGHDT and CDR2 is YYEEEE. The sorted libraries were prepared using about 900,000 CD4+ or CD8+ T cells that had themselves been sorted. TCRdb reanalysed the 5' RACE reads using MiXCR and keeps one entry per CDR3 protein. Found here are about 55,000 distinct CDR3 sequences, 3% to 4.5% of them singletons; the top ten hold approximately 1.8%. This clonotype was picked up many times. What it recognizes is unknown. The sequenced material came from CD4+ T cells from blood. The chain is built from TRBV5-6 and TRBJ1-1, with no clear D. This sequence originates from a woman aged 35 to 49 with multiple sclerosis. The CDR3 reads CASSSSYDGYTEAFF. The CDR3 coding sequence is TGTGCCAGCAGCTCCAGCTACGACGGTTACACTGAAGCTTTCTTT. Using reference TRBV5-6 and TRBJ1-1 for the parts outside the CDR3, the full variable domain is DAGVTQSPTHLIKTRGQQVTLRCSPKSGHDTVSWYQQALGQGPQFIFQYYEEEERQRGNFPDRFSGHQFPNYSSELNVNALLLGDSALYLCASSSSYDGYTEAFFGQGTRLTVV.